This T cell receptor (beta chain) stems from a study of cytomegalovirus exposure and HLA in healthy donors. This PCR relied on a set of 60 Vbeta primers and 13 Jbeta primers. Sequencing was performed with immunoSEQ multiplex PCR; in TCRdb, only in-frame clones are kept and a portion is missing. The table lists roughly 140,000 clones, just under 65% of them singletons. Germline loops: CDR1 SGHRS, CDR2 YFSETQ. The trim removed 6 bases at V and 7 bases at J, leaving 8 bases unmatched. The CDR3 consists of 14 residues. This TCR derives from a woman aged 55-69 years in good health and CMV-seropositive. The material sequenced was PBMCs. The chain recombines TRBV5-1 with TRBJ2-1; 9 bases map to TRBD2. The CDR3 spells CASMGSGRRNEQFF. The CDR3 coding sequence is TGCGCCAGCATGGGAAGCGGGAGGAGAAATGAGCAGTTCTTC.